One and the same sample provided the 3 T cell receptor beta chains below, sequenced in a study of memory CD4+ T cells and cytomegalovirus serostatus. The sort gate was single viable CD3+CD4+CD8-CD45RO+ cells for memory CD4+ T cells. Sequenced by immunoSEQ multiplex PCR; TCRdb stores in-frame clones only, minus some. The sample yields 50,000 to 55,000 clones, about 78% seen once. Material: memory CD4+ T cells from blood. The receptors come from an adult in good health and CMV-seronegative.

In nucleotides, the CDR3 is TGTGCCAGCAGTCGGGACAGGGGCAACGAGCAGTACTTC. It is translated as CASSRDRGNEQYF. The V call is TRBV6-1, the J call TRBJ2-7; 10 bases agree with TRBD1. After removal of 5 bases from V and 5 bases from J, the junction contained 3 bases not matched to a gene. CDR1 and CDR2 from the germline V gene are MNHNS and SASEGT. CDR3 length: 13 residues.

The rearrangement links TRBV19 to TRBJ1-2, with no clear D. This CDR3 is built from 13 residues. The ends were cut back, 9 bases at V and 5 bases at J, with 16 bases in the middle. Germline V CDR1 and CDR2: LNHDA, SQIVND (reference sequence). CDR3: CASDDGRRYGYTF. In nucleotides, the CDR3 is TGTGCCAGCGATGATGGACGGCGTTATGGCTACACCTTC.

The rearrangement links TRBV10-3 to TRBJ2-5; possible D gene TRBD1, 6 bases. The CDR3 has 12 residues. V gave up 8 bases and J gave up 3 bases, with 10 bases separating them. From germline, CDR1 is ENHRY and CDR2 SYGVKD. CDR3 sequence: CAIREGEETQYF. In nucleotides, the CDR3 is TGTGCCATCCGAGAGGGGGAAGAGACCCAGTACTTC.